This entry describes one T cell receptor beta chain. CDR3 size: 12 residues. Looked up from germline, CDR1 is SEHNR and CDR2 is FQNEAQ (reference sequence). Deletions cut 0 bases from V and 6 bases from J, with 3 bases between. It was during active infection that Seattle patients were enrolled and then longitudinally followed. This entry comes from a study of blood T cell repertoires in COVID-19. Overall study context: The United States, Italy and Spain supplied acute and convalescent COVID-19 samples. PBMCs, B-cell-depleted T cells, or T cells were the source of the cDNA or gDNA that made up the material.

In the source study's methods: Cell counts per sample came from amplifying reference gene primers. Sequencing used immunoSEQ multiplex PCR; TCRdb keeps in-frame clones, though not all of them. V and J calls and clone size are given by that table; D and trimming were obtained from the DNA. The sample consists of about 170,000 clones, roughly 80% of them appearing once. The source is a woman aged 40 to 50 with COVID-19, enrolled during active disease. Sample: peripheral blood. The chain joins TRBV7-9 to TRBJ1-5; D remains ambiguous. CDR3 coding DNA: TGTGCCAGCAGCTTAGCCGGTCAGCCCCAGCATTTT. Its protein is CASSLAGQPQHF.